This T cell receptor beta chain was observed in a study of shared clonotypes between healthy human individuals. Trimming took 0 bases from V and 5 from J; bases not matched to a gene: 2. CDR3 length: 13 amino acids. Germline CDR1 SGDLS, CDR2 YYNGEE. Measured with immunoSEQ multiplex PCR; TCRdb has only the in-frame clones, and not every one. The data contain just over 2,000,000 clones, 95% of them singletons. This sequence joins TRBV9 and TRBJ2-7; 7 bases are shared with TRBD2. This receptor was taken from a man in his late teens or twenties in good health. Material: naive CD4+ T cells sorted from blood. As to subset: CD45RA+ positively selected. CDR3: CASSVAGGNEQYF. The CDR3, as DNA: TGTGCCAGCAGCGTAGCGGGGGGTAACGAGCAGTACTTC.